This T cell receptor (beta chain) is from a study of T cell responses to AZD1222 COVID-19 vaccine (dated by TCRdb to the early 2020s). Turning to the overall study: AZD1222 recipients with second doses at about 4 weeks or about 12 weeks were pooled, because spike-specific TCR depth and breadth did not differ between schedules. TCR sequencing was performed for about 250 trial participants, of whom around 210 were given two doses of AZD1222 and about 25 were given two doses of MenACWY control vaccine. Trial participants were enrolled by age into 18-55, 56-69 and 70-plus year subgroups, with around 140, 26 and 57 TCR-sequenced participants respectively.

What the work shows at the level of the full study, not this receptor alone: Vaccine-associated CD4 TCRs spanned the whole spike protein, with dominant responses in regions 160-218 and 743-854. Reportedly, almost half of the unique spike-specific TCRs recognized epitopes lying outside the regions that are mutated in the B.1.351 and B.1.1.7 variants. After two AZD1222 doses, both the breadth and the depth of spike-specific TCRs were significantly higher than at day 0 and than in MenACWY recipients. Conclusions about previously exposed vaccinees were limited because only 6 or 7 AZD1222 recipients were SARS-CoV-2 seropositive at baseline. In the small 56-69-year group, the increase in depth fell short of significance, most likely because of low power. Most participants were white British and females outnumbered males, and the authors suggested that clonal diversity may have been underestimated. No day 14 peak-response samples were available, so repertoires were characterized only after the peak T cell response.

The count of this clone is one. The antigen it recognizes is unknown. No much larger clone exists at a distance of one base, and base qualities are not known. The time point label of this sample denotes: baseline before first vaccination. Vaccinee samples came from UK trials COV001 and COV002, including a single-blind randomized controlled phase 2/3 trial of AZD1222 (ChAdOx1 nCoV-19) in healthy adults. Trial participant PBMC samples were collected at day 0 and day 28 after the second dose for TCRbeta chain sequencing. The CDR3 regions of human TCRbeta chains were analyzed by immunosequencing. From the authors' description of their analysis: Repertoire TCRs were matched against a reference library of SARS-CoV-2-specific TCRs generated with the MIRA antigen-specificity platform. Breadth was defined as the fraction of unique TCRs that were SARS-CoV-2-associated. Depth was defined as the fraction of total T cells that were SARS-CoV-2-associated. Using the MIRA data, every spike-specific TCR was mapped to the spike region that the TCR reacted to and assigned to either a CD4 or a CD8 class. Log10-transformed breadth and depth values were compared by one-way ANOVA with Sidak's multiple comparisons tests. TCRdb stores this immuneACCESS table with in-frame sequences only. Part of the clones is absent; in the studies checked, under half of the shortfall reflects unresolved V genes, and no reason is known for the rest. For V, J and clone size, that table is used; D and trimming come from the DNA. This sample holds 120,000 or so clones; around 88% were observed only once. In total, the top ten clones hold 4.5% to 5% of the sample.

Here the sequenced sample was peripheral blood, taken on day 0 of AZD1222 vaccination. The receptor comes from an adult in good health.

The DNA reads as follows: TGTGCCAGCAGCTTAGCGGGGGAAGGGTTCTATGGCTACACCTTC. Translated, this is CASSLAGEGFYGYTF. The rearranged segments are TRBV7-2 and TRBJ1-2; TRBD1 is a possible D gene, resting on 5 matching bases. CDR3 length: 15 amino acids, cysteine to phenylalanine. Only the CDR3 part of the read is kept: 45 bases, read in frame from the first base. A distance of 12 bases separates the germline ends of V and J, which lose 0 bases and 4 bases respectively. Sequences SGHTA (CDR1) and FQGNSA (CDR2) are obtained from the germline V gene.